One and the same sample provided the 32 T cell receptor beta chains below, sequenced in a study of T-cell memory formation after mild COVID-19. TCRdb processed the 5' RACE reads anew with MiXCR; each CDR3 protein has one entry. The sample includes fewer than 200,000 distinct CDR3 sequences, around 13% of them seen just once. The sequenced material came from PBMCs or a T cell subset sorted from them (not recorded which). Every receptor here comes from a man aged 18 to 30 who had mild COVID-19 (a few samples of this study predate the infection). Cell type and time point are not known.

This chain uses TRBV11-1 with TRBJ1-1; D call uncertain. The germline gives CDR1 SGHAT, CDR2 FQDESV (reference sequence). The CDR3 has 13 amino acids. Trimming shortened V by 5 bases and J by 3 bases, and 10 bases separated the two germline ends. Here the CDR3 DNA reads TGTGCCAGCAGCACTCGGACCGACACTGAAGCTTTCTTT. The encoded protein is CASSTRTDTEAFF.

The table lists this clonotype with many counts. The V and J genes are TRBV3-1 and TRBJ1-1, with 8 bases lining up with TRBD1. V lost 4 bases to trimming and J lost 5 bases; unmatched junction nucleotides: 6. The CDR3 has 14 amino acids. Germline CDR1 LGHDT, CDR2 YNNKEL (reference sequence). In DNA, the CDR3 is TGTGCCAGCAGCCGAGACAGGGGCATAACTGAAGCTTTCTTT. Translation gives CASSRDRGITEAFF.

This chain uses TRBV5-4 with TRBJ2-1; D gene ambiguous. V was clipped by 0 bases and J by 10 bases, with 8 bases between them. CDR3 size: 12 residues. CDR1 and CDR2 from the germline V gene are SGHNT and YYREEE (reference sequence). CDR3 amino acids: CASSLGQSEQFF. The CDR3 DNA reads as TGTGCCAGCAGCTTGGGCCAGAGCGAGCAGTTCTTC.

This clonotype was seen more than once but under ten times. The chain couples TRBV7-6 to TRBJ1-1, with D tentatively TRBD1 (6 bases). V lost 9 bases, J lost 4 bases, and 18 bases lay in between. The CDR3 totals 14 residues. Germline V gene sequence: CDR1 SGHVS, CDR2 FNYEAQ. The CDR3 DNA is TGTGCCAGTAGCGTGGGAACAGGGATCACTGAAGCTTTCTTT. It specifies CASSVGTGITEAFF.

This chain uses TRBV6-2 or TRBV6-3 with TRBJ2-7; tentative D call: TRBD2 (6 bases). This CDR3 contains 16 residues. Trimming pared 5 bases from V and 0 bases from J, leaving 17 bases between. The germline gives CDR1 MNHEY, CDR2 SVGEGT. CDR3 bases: TGTGCCAGCAGTCCTGGGCGGGACTTATACTCCTACGAGCAGTACGTC. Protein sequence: CASSPGRDLYSYEQYV.

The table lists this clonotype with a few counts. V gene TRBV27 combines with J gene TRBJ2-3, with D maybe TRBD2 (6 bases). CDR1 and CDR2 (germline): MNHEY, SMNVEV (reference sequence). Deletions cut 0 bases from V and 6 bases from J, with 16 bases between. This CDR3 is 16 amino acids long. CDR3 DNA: TGTGCCAGCAGTTTATCTTGGGGCAGAGGAGGGGATACGCAGTATTTT. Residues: CASSLSWGRGGDTQYF.

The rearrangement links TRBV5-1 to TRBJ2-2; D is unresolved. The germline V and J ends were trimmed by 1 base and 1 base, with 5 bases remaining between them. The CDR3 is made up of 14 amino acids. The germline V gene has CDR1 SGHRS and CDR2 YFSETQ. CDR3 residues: CASSLRQNTGELFF. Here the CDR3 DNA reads TGCGCCAGCAGCTTGAGGCAGAACACCGGGGAGCTGTTTTTT.

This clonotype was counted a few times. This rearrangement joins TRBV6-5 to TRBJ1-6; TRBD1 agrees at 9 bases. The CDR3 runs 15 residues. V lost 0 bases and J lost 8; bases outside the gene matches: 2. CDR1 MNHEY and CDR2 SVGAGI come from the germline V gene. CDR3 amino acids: CASSYSRTGDSPLHF. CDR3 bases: TGTGCCAGCAGTTACTCGCGGACAGGGGATTCACCCCTCCACTTT.

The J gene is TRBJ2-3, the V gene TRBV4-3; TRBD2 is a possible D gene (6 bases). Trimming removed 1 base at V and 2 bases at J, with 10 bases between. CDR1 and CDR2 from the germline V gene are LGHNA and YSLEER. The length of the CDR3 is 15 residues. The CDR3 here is CASSQASGVTDTQYF. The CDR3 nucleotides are TGCGCCAGCAGCCAAGCCTCGGGAGTCACAGATACGCAGTATTTT.

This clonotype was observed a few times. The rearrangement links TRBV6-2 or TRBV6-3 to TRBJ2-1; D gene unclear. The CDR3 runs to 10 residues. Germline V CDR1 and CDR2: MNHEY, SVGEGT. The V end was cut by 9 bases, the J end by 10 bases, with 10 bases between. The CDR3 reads CARDAREQFF. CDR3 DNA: TGTGCCAGGGACGCTCGCGAGCAGTTCTTC.

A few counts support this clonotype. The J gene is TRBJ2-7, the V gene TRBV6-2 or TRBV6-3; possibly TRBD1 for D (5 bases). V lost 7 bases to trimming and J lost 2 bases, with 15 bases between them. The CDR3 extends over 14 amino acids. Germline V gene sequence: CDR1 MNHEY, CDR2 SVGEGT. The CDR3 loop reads CASTKSTATYEQYF. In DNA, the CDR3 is TGTGCCAGCACTAAATCGACAGCCACCTACGAGCAGTACTTC.

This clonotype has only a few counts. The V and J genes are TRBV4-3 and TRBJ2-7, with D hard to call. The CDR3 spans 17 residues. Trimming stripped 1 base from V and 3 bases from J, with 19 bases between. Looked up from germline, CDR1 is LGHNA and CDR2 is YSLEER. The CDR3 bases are TGCGCCAGCAGCCAAGGGACGGGTTCGTCTACCCTCTACGAGCAGTACTTC. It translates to CASSQGTGSSTLYEQYF.

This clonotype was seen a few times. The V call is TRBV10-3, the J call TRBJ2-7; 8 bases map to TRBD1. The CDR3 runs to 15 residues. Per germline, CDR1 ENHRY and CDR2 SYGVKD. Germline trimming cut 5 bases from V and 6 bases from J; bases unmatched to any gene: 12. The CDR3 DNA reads TGTGCCATCAGTCCCCAGGACAGGGTGAAAGGCGAGCAGTACTTC. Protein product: CAISPQDRVKGEQYF.

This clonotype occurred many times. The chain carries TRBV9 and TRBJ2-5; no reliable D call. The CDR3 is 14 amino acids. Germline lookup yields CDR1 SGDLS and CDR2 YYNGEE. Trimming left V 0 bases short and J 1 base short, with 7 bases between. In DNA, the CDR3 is TGTGCCAGCAGCGTAGGAAATAGCCAAGAGACCCAGTACTTC. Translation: CASSVGNSQETQYF.

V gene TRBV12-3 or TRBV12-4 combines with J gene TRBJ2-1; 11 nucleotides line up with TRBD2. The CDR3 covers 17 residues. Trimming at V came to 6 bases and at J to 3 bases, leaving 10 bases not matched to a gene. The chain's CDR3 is CASSTLSGGGSYNEQFF. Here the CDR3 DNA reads TGTGCCAGCAGCACTCTTAGCGGGGGGGGGAGCTACAATGAGCAGTTCTTC.

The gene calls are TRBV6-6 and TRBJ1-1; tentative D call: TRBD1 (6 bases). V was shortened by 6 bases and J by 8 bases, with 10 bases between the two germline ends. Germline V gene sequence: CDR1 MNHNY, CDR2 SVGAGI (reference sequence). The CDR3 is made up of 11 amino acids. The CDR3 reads CASRPGTEAFF. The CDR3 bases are TGTGCCAGCAGACCCGGGACAGAAGCTTTCTTT.

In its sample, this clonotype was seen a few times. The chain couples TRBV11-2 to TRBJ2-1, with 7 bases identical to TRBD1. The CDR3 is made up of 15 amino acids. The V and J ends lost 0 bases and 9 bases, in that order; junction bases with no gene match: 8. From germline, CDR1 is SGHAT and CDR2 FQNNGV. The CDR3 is CASSLDLQGRGEQFF. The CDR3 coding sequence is TGTGCCAGCAGCTTAGATCTACAGGGGCGCGGTGAGCAGTTCTTC.

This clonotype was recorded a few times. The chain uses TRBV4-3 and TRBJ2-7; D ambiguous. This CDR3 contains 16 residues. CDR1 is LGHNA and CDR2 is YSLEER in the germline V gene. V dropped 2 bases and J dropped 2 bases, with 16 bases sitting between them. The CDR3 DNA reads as TGCGCCAGCAGCCAACAAACCGGGCCCCTACCCTACGAGCAGTACTTC. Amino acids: CASSQQTGPLPYEQYF.

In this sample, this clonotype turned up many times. In DNA, the CDR3 is TGTGCCAGCAGCGAGCCCCCGGGGACTAGCGGCGTAGCCGGGGAGCTGTTTTTT. As protein: CASSEPPGTSGVAGELFF. The chain joins TRBV7-8 to TRBJ2-2; TRBD2 agrees at 11 bases. With V trimmed by 5 bases and J by 6 bases, 14 bases remained unmatched. The CDR3 extends over 18 amino acids. Germline-derived CDR1 and CDR2 are SGHVS and FQNEAQ.

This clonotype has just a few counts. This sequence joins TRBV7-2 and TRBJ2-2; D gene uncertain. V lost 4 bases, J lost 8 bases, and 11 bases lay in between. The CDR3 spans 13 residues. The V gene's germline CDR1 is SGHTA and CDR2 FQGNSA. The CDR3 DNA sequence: TGTGCCAGCAGCTCTGTCGGGTCGGGGGAGCTGTTTTTT. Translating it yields CASSSVGSGELFF. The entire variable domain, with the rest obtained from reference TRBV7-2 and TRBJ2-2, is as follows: GAGVSQSPSNKVTEKGKDVELRCDPISGHTALYWYRQSLGQGLEFLIYFQGNSAPDKSGLPSDRFSAERTGGSVSTLTIQRTQQEDSAVYLCASSSVGSGELFFGEGSRLTVL.

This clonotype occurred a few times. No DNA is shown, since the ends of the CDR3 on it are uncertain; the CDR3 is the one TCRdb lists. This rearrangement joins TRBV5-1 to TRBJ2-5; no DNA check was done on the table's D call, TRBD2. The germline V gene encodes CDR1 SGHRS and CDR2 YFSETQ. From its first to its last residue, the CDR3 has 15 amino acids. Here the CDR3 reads CASILVAGKEETQYF.

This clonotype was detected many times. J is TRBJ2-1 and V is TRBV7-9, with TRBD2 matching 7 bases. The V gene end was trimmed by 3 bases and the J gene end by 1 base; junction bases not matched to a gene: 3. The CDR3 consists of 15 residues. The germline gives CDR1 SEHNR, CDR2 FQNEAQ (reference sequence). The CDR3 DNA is TGTGCCAGCAGCTTTCTAGCGGCATCCTACAATGAGCAGTTCTTC. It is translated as CASSFLAASYNEQFF.

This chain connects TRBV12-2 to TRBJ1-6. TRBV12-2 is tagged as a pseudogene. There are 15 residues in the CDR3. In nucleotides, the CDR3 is TGTGCAAGTCGCTTACCGGGCAGAGGATATGCACCCCTCCACTTT. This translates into CASRLPGRGYAPLHF.

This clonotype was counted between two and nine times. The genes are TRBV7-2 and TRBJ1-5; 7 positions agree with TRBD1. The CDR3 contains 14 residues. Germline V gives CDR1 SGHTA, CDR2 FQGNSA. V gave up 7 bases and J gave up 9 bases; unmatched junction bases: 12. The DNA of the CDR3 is TGTGCCAGCAACGACAGGGCCGGCCCGGCGCCCCAGCATTTT. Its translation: CASNDRAGPAPQHF.

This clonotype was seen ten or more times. The CDR3 region is CASSLRTGGWSTEAFF. The CDR3 nucleotides are TGTGCCAGCAGTTTACGGACAGGGGGCTGGAGCACTGAAGCTTTCTTT. The V gene is TRBV12-3 or TRBV12-4, the J gene TRBJ1-1, with 11 bases fitting TRBD1. The CDR3 consists of 16 residues. J lost 4 bases, V lost 2 bases, and 6 bases had no gene match.

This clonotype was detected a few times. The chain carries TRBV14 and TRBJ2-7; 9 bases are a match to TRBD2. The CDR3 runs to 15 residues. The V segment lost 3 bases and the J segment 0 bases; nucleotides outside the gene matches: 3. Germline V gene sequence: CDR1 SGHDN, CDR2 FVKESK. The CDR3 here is CASSQEAGGSYEQYV. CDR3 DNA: TGTGCCAGCAGCCAGGAAGCGGGGGGCTCCTACGAGCAGTACGTC.

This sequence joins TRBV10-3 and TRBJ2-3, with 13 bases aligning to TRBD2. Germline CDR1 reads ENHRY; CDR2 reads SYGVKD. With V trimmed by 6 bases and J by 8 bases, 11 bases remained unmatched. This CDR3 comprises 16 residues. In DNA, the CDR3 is TGTGCCATCAGCCCCGGGACTAGCGGGAAAACCGGTACGCAGTATTTT. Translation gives CAISPGTSGKTGTQYF.

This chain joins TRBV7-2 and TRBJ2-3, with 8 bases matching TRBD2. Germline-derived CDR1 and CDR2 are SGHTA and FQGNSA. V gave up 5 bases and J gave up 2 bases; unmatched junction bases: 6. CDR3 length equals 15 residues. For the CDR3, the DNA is TGTGCCAGCAGCCCGCGGGGGGCCCACACAGATACGCAGTATTTT. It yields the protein CASSPRGAHTDTQYF.

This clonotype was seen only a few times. For the CDR3, the DNA is TGTGCCAGCAGCCTTCTAATTTTGATGACAGGGGAAGTTACACCCCTCCACTTT. It is translated as CASSLLILMTGEVTPLHF. The J gene is TRBJ1-6, the V gene TRBV4-2, with TRBD1 identical over 8 bases. V lost 4 bases and J lost 11; bases outside the gene matches: 19. This CDR3 has 18 amino acids. Germline V gene lookup returns CDR1 LGHNA and CDR2 YNFKEQ.

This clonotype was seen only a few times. CDR3 nucleotide sequence: TGTGCCAGCAGCGTAGACATCTCTGGAAACACCATATATTTT. It codes for CASSVDISGNTIYF. The rearrangement links TRBV9 to TRBJ1-3; D not resolved. The CDR3 runs 14 residues. V dropped 0 bases and J dropped 0 bases, with 4 bases sitting between them. CDR1 and CDR2 from the germline V gene are SGDLS and YYNGEE.

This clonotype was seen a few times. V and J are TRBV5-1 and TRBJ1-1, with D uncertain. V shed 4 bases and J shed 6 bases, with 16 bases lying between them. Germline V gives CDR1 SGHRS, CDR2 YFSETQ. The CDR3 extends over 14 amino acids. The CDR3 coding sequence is TGCGCCAGCAGCACCGACGGCGGGCGAGCTGAAGCTTTCTTT. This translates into CASSTDGGRAEAFF.

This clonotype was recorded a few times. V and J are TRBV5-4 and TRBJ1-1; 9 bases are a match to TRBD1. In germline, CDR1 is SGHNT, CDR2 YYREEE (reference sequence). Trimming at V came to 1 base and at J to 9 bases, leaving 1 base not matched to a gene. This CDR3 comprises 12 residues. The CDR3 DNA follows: TGTGCCAGCAGCTTGACAGGGGGCAAAGCTTTCTTT. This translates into CASSLTGGKAFF.